Reported below is one T cell receptor beta chain. Its antigen remains unknown. With a J-beta primer mix and a sample-barcoded 5' primer, a second PCR ran roughly 7 to 11 cycles. TCRdb passed the 5' RACE reads through MiXCR, listing each CDR3 protein once. Altogether hundreds of thousands of distinct CDR3 sequences are present, about 61% being singletons, with the ten largest covering 20% to 30%. The CDR3 totals 15 residues. CDR1 and CDR2 from the germline V gene are SGDLS and YYNGEE. V was shortened by 3 bases and J by 0 bases, with 10 bases between the two germline ends. Every donor gave approximately 10 milliliters of peripheral blood. A minimum of 7 million PBMCs was isolated per sample. This record belongs to a study of blood T cells in healthy people across ages. Study as a whole: In model experiments, template switching was able to capture about one barcoded beta molecule for every two T cells that were present. General study findings and limits: TCR beta diversity per million T cells fell roughly linearly with age.

V usage is TRBV9 and J usage is TRBJ2-1; perhaps TRBD1 as D (5 bases). The sequenced material came from blood. The source is a man aged 40-55 years in good health. The CDR3 region has the DNA TGTGCCAGCAGCGCCGGGCAGGGCTCCTACAATGAGCAGTTCTTC. It translates to CASSAGQGSYNEQFF.